A selection of T cell receptor beta chains follows, all from one sample in a study of shared clonotypes between healthy human individuals. Assay: immunoSEQ multiplex PCR; the TCRdb copy retains only in-frame clones and omits some. The table includes about 1.4 million clones, roughly 96% detected once. Source material: naive CD4+ T cells sorted from blood. Receptors originate from a man aged 30 to 45 in good health. CDR3s include the opening cysteine and the closing phenylalanine or tryptophan.

cdr3_length | v_call | cdr3_aa
13 | TRBV10-1 | CASSSSGNQPQHF
15 | TRBV19 | CASSSSTGPTYEQYF
14 | TRBV5-1 | CASSSLAGGYEQYF
18 | TRBV12-5 | CASGSVDLTTGQSYGYTF
16 | TRBV7-2 | CASSGLPGQGTYEQYF
15 | TRBV5-1 | CASSPSRTGLYGYTF
18 | TRBV7-2 | CASSLREGLAATYNEQFF
16 | TRBV7-9 | CASSSRPQPPRNEQFF
15 | TRBV5-4 | CASSPGQGKLYEQYF
15 | TRBV5-6 | CASSLGQGPTYEQYF
14 | TRBV6-5 | CASSYRGRGTEAFF
12 | TRBV19 | CASRGIGDGYTF
12 | TRBV19 | CASRTGVYGYTF
16 | TRBV9 | CASSVVQSANTGELFF
15 | TRBV5-1 | CASRTTGVGTGELFF
14 | TRBV19 | CASSIIPGEAEQFF
13 | TRBV19 | CASSIGGTDTQYF
16 | TRBV6-4 | CASSPAGGATNEKLFF
15 | TRBV5-6 | CASSPTGGVKYGYTF
14 | TRBV5-4 | CASSSGLVDGELFF
18 | TRBV7-2 | CASSLVGGTGGAVQPQHF
16 | TRBV28 | CASRTGTSHILYEQYF
14 | TRBV25-1 | CAREQDREEETQYF
14 | TRBV27 | CASSYTGGREGYTF
14 | TRBV18 | CASSPAGVTYEQYF
13 | TRBV28 | CASSRTSYNEQFF
12 | TRBV7-9 | CASNPPFNEQFF
18 | TRBV27 | CASSFSGTSGRPYNEQFF
17 | TRBV27 | CASSLWGLSANTGELFF
14 | TRBV11-2 | CASSPTGGTDTQYF
14 | TRBV2 | CASKTGRYTGELFF
13 | TRBV27 | CASSIGGQETQYF
17 | TRBV7-9 | CASSPYGGVSSWETQYF
15 | TRBV9 | CASSASGRSSGELFF
13 | TRBV14 | CASSQVKTGELFF
16 | TRBV11-2 | CASSLARTSGYYEQYF
11 | TRBV11-2 | CASSLGQEQYF
19 | TRBV5-3 | CARSLVGTSGRGSYNEQFF
15 | TRBV7-9 | CASSLYDQGTYEQYF
15 | TRBV18 | CASSLSQMNTGELFF
14 | TRBV27 | CASSLTTGGETQYF